This TCR beta chain was captured by sequencing in a study of siplizumab effects on memory and regulatory T cells (dated by TCRdb to the late 2010s). With regard to the full study: The effect of the anti-CD2 antibody siplizumab on alloreactive T-cell subsets was examined in allogeneic mixed lymphocyte reactions constructed from human PBMCs. Paper-wide results and their limitations: Compared with memory T cells, unstimulated naive T cells appeared more diverse, and naive cells seemed to make a substantial contribution to the alloresponse. The suppressive function of proliferating Tregs from siplizumab cultures was not functionally confirmed. A naive or memory phenotype could not be assigned to roughly 75-97% of proliferating CD4+ or CD8+ clones. Siplizumab significantly reduced the cumulative frequency of alloreactive sequences traceable to unstimulated CD4+ memory T cells. Because sequences below about 10^-5 frequency were poorly captured, only a minor fraction of alloreactive clones could be mapped to unstimulated subsets. Among mappable alloreactive CD4+ clones, an average Treg-derived fraction of almost 70% was observed with siplizumab, compared with 26.9% in control reactions.

Sorted unstimulated T cells and proliferating T cells recovered from mixed lymphocyte reactions were subjected to TCRbeta CDR3 sequencing. Fresh whole blood from fewer than 12 HLA-typed healthy donors was used to isolate PBMCs. Libraries came from the immunoSEQ multiplex PCR assay. Each sample had around 100,000 TCR templates assayed by the deep sequencing platform. Genomic DNA extracted from sorted T cells was used for TCRbeta CDR3 sequencing. The study's processing was this. Clonal analysis of TCRbeta CDR3 data was done in the R programming language. Unstimulated samples were compared with post-reaction CFSE-low samples to define alloreactive CD4+ and CD8+ clones. Regulatory or non-regulatory origin was assigned to alloreactive CD4+ clones by matching of sequences to sorted unstimulated Treg and non-Treg repertoires. What TCRdb holds here is the immuneACCESS table cut down to in-frame rearrangements. Part of the clones is not present; checked against another copy, under half of the missing clones reflect an unresolved V gene, and the others are unexplained. V and J calls and clone size come straight from that table; D and trimming were deduced from the DNA. The sample contains 70,000 to 95,000 clones, approximately 93% of them found a single time. The ten most abundant clones make up 6.5% of the sample.

The junction carries 19 bases between V and J, which are trimmed by 8 bases and 9 bases respectively. CDR1 and CDR2, looked up from the germline V gene (reference sequence), are SEHNR and FQNEAQ. The CDR3 starts with the cysteine, ends with the phenylalanine, and has 13 residues. Kept here is only the CDR3 DNA, which spans 39 bases and is read in frame from base 1. In regard to this clone: The clone's antigen remains unknown. No per-base quality is available; no much larger clone lies one base away.

The rearrangement combines TRBV7-9 with TRBJ1-1; 5 matching bases give a weak D call of TRBD1. The receptor was isolated from a human donor in good health. Specimen: CD8+ T cells sorted from blood. The nucleotide sequence reads as follows: TGTGCCAGCGGGGACGGTCTTGAAGAAAAAGCTTTCTTT. The translation is CASGDGLEEKAFF.